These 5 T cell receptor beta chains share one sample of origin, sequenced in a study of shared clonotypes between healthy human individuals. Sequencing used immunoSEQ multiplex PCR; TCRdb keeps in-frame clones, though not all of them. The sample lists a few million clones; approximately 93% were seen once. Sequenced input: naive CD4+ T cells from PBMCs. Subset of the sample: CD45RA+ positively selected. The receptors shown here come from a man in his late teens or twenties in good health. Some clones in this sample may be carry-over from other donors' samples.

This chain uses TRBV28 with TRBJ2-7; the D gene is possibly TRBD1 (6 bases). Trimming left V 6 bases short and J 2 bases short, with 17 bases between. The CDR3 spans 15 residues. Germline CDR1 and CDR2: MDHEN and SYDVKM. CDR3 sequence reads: CASSDFGDKTYEQYF. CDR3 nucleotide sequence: TGTGCCAGCAGCGACTTTGGGGACAAGACCTACGAGCAGTACTTC.

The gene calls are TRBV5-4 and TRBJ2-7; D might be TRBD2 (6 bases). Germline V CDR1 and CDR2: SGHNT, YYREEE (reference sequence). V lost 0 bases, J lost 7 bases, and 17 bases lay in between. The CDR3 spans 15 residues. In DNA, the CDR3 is TGTGCCAGCAGCTTGGATCGCGGGACGGTCCGGGAGCAGTACTTC. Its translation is CASSLDRGTVREQYF. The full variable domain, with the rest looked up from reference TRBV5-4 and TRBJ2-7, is ETGVTQSPTHLIKTRGQQVTLRCSSQSGHNTVSWYQQALGQGPQFIFQYYREEENGRGNFPPRFSGLQFPNYSSELNVNALELDDSALYLCASSLDRGTVREQYFGPGTRLTVT.

Here the CDR3 DNA reads TGTGCCTGGTCTCTCAGCAGGGATACGCAGTATTTT. This codes for CAWSLSRDTQYF. V usage is TRBV30 and J usage is TRBJ2-3; D not certain. There are 12 residues in the CDR3. The germline gives CDR1 GTSNPN, CDR2 SVGIG (reference sequence). The V end lost 5 bases, the J end lost 6 bases, and 12 bases lay between the germline ends. Based on the CDR3 plus reference TRBV30 and TRBJ2-3, the full variable domain is SQTIHQWPATLVQPVGSPLSLECTVEGTSNPNLYWYRQAAGRGLQLLFYSVGIGQISSEVPQNLSASRPQDRQFILSSKKLLLSDSGFYLCAWSLSRDTQYFGPGTRLTVL.

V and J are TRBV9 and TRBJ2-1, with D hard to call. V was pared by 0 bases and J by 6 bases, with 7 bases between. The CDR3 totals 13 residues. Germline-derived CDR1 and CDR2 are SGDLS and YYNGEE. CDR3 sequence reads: CASSVGAVNEQFF. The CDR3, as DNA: TGTGCCAGCAGCGTAGGAGCTGTCAATGAGCAGTTCTTC.

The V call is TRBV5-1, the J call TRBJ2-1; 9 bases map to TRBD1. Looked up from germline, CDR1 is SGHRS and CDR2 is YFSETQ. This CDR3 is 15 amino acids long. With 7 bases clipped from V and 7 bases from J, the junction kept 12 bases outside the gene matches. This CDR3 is CASYTTGGLVNEQFF. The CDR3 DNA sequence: TGCGCCAGCTATACCACAGGGGGCTTAGTGAATGAGCAGTTCTTC. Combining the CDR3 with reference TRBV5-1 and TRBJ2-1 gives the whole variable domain KAGVTQTPRYLIKTRGQQVTLSCSPISGHRSVSWYQQTPGQGLQFLFEYFSETQRNKGNFPGRFSGRQFSNSRSEMNVSTLELGDSALYLCASYTTGGLVNEQFFGPGTRLTVL.